This T cell receptor beta chain is from a study of T cell repertoires in cytomegalovirus infection. Across the study: Public TCR beta signatures were indicative of both CMV infection and a matching HLA type.

TCRdb used MiXCR to reprocess the reads, holding one entry per CDR3 protein. The profile shows about 490,000 distinct CDR3 sequences, around 27% of them singletons. Study-wide results and limits: HLA-C-restricted CMV clonotypes gave the most frequent clonotype in two of eight donors. Using cumulative public TCR beta family frequency, the authors identified those who carried CMV together with the relevant HLA.

As regards this clonotype: Its antigen remains unknown.

Germline V gene sequence: CDR1 MNHNS, CDR2 SASEGT. V was trimmed by 1 base and J by 2 bases, leaving 13 bases between them. CDR3 length: 16 amino acids. Sequencing was performed on PBMCs. This TCR was recovered from a human donor in good health (CMV status not recorded). Some clones in this sample may be carry-over from other donors' samples. The J gene is TRBJ2-3, the V gene TRBV6-1, with D possibly TRBD2 on 5 matching bases. CDR3 region: CASSEGNSGFTDTQYF. DNA of the CDR3: TGTGCCAGCAGTGAAGGGAACAGCGGATTCACAGATACGCAGTATTTT.